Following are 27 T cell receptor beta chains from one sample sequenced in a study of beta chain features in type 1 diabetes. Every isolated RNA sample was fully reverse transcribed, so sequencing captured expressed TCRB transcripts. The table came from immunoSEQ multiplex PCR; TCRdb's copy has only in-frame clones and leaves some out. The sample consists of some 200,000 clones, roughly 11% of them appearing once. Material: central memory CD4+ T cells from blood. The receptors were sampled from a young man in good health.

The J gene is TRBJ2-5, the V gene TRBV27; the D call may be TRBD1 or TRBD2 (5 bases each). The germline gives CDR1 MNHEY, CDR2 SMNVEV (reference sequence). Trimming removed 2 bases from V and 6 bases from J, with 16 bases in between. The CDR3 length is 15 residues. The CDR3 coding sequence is TGTGCCAGCAGTTTAGACCGGGGCTCGGTGAAGACCCAGTACTTC. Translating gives CASSLDRGSVKTQYF.

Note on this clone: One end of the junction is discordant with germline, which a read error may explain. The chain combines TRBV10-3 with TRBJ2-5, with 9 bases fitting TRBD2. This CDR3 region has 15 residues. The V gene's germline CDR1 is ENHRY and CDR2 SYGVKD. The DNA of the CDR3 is TGTGCCAGCAGTTCCACTAGCGGGTCCCAAGAGACCCAGTACTTC. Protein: CASSSTSGSQETQYF.

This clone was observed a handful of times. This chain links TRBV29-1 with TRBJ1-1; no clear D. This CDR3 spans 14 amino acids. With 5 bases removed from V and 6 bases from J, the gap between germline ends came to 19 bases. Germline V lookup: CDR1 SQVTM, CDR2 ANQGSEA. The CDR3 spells CSVLRTGREAEAFF. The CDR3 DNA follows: TGCAGCGTTCTAAGGACGGGGAGGGAGGCTGAAGCTTTCTTT.

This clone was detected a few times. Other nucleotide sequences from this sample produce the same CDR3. The CDR3 bases are TGTGCCATCAGTAGCGGGAGCTCCTACAATGAGCAGTTCTTC. Protein product: CAISSGSSYNEQFF. The chain is built from TRBV10-3 and TRBJ2-1; TRBD2 aligns across 8 bases. Looked up from germline, CDR1 is ENHRY and CDR2 is SYGVKD. J lost 0 bases, V lost 5 bases, and 0 bases had no gene match. The CDR3 is 14 residues long.

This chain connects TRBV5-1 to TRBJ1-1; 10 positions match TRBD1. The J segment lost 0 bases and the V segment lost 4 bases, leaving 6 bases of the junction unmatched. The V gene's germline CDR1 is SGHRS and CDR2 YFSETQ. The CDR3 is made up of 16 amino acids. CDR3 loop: CASSPPGQGMNTEAFF. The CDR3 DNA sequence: TGCGCCAGCAGCCCTCCGGGACAGGGGATGAACACTGAAGCTTTCTTT. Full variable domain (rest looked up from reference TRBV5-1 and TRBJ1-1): KAGVTQTPRYLIKTRGQQVTLSCSPISGHRSVSWYQQTPGQGLQFLFEYFSETQRNKGNFPGRFSGRQFSNSRSEMNVSTLELGDSALYLCASSPPGQGMNTEAFFGQGTRLTVV.

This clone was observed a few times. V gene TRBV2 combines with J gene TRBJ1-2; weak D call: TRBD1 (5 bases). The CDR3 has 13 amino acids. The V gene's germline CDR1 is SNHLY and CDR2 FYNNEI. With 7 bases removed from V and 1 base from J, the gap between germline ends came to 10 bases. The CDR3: CASISGSNYGYTF. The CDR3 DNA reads TGTGCCAGCATTTCAGGGAGTAACTATGGCTACACCTTC.

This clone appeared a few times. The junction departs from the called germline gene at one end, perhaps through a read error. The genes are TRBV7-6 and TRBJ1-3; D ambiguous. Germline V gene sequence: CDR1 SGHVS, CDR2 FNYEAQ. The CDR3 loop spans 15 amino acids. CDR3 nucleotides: TGTGCCAGCAGCTCGGGCCCCGGAGGTGGATACACCATATATTTT. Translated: CASSSGPGGGYTIYF.

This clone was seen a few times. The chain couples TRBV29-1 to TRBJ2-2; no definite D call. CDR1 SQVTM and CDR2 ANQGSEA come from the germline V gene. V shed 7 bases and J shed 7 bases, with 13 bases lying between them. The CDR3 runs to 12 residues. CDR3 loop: CSAAFWGGELFF. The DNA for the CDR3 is TGCAGCGCCGCATTTTGGGGCGGGGAGCTGTTTTTT.

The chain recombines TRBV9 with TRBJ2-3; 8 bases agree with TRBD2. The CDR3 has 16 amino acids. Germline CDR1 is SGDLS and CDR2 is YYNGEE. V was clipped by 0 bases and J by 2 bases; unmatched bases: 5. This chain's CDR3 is CASSVGAGESTDTQYF. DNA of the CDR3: TGTGCCAGCAGCGTAGGAGCGGGAGAGTCCACAGATACGCAGTATTTT.

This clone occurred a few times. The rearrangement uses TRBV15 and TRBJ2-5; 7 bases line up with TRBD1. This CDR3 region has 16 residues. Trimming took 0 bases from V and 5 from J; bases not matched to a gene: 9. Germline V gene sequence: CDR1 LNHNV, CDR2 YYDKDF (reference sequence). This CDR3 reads CATSREGGSTGETQYF. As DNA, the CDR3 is TGTGCCACCAGCAGAGAAGGGGGCTCCACGGGGGAGACCCAGTACTTC.

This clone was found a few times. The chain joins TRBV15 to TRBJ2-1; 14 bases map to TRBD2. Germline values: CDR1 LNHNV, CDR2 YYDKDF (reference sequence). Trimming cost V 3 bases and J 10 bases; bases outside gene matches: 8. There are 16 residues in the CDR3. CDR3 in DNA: TGTGCCACCAGCAGGAGACTAGCGGGAGGGCCCGGGGAGCAGTTCTTC. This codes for CATSRRLAGGPGEQFF.

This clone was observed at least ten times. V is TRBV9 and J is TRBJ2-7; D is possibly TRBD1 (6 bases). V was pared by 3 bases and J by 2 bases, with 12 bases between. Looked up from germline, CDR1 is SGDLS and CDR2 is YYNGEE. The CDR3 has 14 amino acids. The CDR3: CASSAWDTTYEQYF. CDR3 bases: TGTGCCAGCAGCGCCTGGGACACGACCTACGAGCAGTACTTC.

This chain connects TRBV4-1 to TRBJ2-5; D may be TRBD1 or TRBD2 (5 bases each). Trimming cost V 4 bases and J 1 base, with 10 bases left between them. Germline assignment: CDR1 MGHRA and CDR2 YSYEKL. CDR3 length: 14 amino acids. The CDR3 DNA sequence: TGCGCCAGCAGCCTGGGACCGAGCCAAGAGACCCAGTACTTC. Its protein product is CASSLGPSQETQYF.

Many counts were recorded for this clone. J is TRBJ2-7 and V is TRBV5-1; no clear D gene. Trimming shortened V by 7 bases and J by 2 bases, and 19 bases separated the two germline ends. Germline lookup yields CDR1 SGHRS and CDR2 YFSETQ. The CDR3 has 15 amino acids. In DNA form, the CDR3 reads TGCGCCAGCCAAAGGAATACGGGTCACACCTACGAGCAGTACTTC. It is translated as CASQRNTGHTYEQYF.

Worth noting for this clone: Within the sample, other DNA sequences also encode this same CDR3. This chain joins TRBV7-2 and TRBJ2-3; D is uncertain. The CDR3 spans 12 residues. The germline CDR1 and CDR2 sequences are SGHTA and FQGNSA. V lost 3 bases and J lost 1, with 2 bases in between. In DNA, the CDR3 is TGTGCCAGCAGCTTTGGCACAGATACGCAGTATTTT. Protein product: CASSFGTDTQYF.

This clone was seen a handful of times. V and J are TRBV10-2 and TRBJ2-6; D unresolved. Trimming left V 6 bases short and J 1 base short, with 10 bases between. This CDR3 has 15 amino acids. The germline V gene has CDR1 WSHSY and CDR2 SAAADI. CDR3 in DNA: TGCGCCAGCAGCTCGTACCCATCTGGGGCCAACGTCCTGACTTTC. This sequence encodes CASSSYPSGANVLTF.

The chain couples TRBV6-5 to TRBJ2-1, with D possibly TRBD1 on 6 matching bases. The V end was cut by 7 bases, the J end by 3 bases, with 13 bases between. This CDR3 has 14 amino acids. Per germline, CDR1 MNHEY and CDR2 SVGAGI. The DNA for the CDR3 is TGTGCCAGCAACAGAGGACAGTACTACAATGAGCAGTTCTTC. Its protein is CASNRGQYYNEQFF.

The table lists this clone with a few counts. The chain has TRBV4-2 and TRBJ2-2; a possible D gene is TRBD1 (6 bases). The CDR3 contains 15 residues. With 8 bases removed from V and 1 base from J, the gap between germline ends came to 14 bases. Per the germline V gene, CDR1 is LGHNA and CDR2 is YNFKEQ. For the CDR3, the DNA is TGTGCCAGCCAGGACAGAAAGAAGAACACCGGGGAGCTGTTTTTT. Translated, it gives CASQDRKKNTGELFF.

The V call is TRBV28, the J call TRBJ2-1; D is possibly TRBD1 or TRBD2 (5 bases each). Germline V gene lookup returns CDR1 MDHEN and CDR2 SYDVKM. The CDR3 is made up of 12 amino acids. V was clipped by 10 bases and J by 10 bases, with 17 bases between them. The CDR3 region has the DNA TGTGCCACCGGTGGGGGTGCAGGGGAGCAGTTCTTC. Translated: CATGGGAGEQFF.

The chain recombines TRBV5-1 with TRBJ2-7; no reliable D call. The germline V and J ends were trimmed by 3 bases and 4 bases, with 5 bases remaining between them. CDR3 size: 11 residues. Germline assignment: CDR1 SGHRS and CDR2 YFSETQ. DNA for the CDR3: TGCGCCAGCAGCTCGGAGTACGAGCAGTACTTC. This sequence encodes CASSSEYEQYF.

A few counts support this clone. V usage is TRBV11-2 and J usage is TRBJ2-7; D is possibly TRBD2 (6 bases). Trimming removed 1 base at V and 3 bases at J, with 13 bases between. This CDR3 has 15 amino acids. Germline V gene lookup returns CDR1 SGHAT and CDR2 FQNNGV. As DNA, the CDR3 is TGTGCCAGCAGCTTAGGCCCGAGGAGGGACTACGAGCAGTACTTC. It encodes CASSLGPRRDYEQYF.

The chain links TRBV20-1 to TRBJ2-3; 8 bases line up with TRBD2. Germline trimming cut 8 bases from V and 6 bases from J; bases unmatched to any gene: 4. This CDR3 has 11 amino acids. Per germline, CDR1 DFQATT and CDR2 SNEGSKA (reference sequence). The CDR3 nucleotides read TGCAGTAGCGGGAGAGGTGATACGCAGTATTTT. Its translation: CSSGRGDTQYF.

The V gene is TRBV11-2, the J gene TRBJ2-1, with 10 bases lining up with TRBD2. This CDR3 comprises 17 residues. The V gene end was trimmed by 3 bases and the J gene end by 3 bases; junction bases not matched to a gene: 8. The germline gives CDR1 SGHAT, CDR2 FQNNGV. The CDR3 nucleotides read TGTGCCAGCAGCTTGGGGGGAGCTAGCGGGAGCTACAATGAGCAGTTCTTC. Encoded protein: CASSLGGASGSYNEQFF.

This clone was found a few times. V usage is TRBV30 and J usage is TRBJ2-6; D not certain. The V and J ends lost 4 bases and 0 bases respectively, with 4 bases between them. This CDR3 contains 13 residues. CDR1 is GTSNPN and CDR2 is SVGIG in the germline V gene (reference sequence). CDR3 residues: CAWTLSGANVLTF. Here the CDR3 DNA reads TGTGCCTGGACCCTCTCTGGGGCCAACGTCCTGACTTTC.

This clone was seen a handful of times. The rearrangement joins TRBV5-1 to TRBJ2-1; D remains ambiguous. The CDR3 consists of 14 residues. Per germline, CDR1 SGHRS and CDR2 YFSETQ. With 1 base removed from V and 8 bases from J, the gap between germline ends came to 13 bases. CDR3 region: CASSLFGETDEQFF. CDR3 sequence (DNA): TGCGCCAGCAGCTTGTTTGGAGAGACGGATGAGCAGTTCTTC.

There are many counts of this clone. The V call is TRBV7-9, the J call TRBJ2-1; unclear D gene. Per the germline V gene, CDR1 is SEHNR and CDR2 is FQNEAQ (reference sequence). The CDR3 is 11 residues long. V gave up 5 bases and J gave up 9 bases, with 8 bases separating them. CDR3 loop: CASSPRIEQFF. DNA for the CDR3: TGTGCCAGCAGCCCCCGGATTGAGCAGTTCTTC.

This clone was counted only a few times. CDR3 loop: CAWSPGLQGVQETQYF. The DNA for the CDR3 is TGTGCCTGGAGCCCAGGACTCCAGGGGGTCCAAGAGACCCAGTACTTC. J is TRBJ2-5 and V is TRBV30, with 7 bases aligning to TRBD1. The V gene's germline CDR1 is GTSNPN and CDR2 SVGIG (reference sequence). The CDR3 length is 16 residues. J lost 1 base, V lost 3 bases, and 11 bases had no gene match.